These 22 T cell receptor beta chains originate from one sample sequenced in a study of TIL therapy for anti-PD-1-resistant metastatic lung cancer. The immunoSEQ assay was v3. Sequenced by immunoSEQ multiplex PCR; TCRdb stores in-frame clones only, minus some. The profile covers about 44,000 clones, with roughly 78% appearing a single time and over 13% taken by the ten largest. Indicated time point: pre-treatment sample, taken before nivolumab and TIL therapy. Sequenced material: blood, taken at baseline. These receptors all stem from a man in his 70s with non-small cell lung cancer.

The chain employs TRBV7-9 and TRBJ1-1; 7 positions match TRBD1. V shed 1 base, J shed 1 base, and the junction held 6 bases outside the gene matches. Germline V gives CDR1 SEHNR, CDR2 FQNEAQ (reference sequence). The CDR3 totals 16 residues. CDR3 nucleotides: TGTGCCAGCAGCTTAGGCTGGGACAGCCGGAACACTGAAGCTTTCTTT. Its protein is CASSLGWDSRNTEAFF.

This clone was detected only once. This chain joins TRBV9 and TRBJ2-3; 7 bases map to TRBD1. The germline V gene has CDR1 SGDLS and CDR2 YYNGEE. This CDR3 is built from 15 residues. Trimming at V came to 5 bases and at J to 3 bases, leaving 9 bases not matched to a gene. The CDR3 DNA reads as TGTGCCAGCAGTCCCAGACAGGGTGGTACAGATACGCAGTATTTT. Translating it yields CASSPRQGGTDTQYF.

This clone turned up a few times. The rearrangement uses TRBV7-9 and TRBJ1-2; D gene unclear. This CDR3 has 14 residues. Trimming took off 4 bases at V and 4 bases at J, with 13 bases between the two ends. Germline V gene data show CDR1 as SEHNR and CDR2 as FQNEAQ (reference sequence). The CDR3 reads CASSSRDPFYGYTF. The CDR3 DNA is TGTGCCAGCAGCTCCCGAGACCCTTTCTATGGCTACACCTTC.

V and J are TRBV21-1 and TRBJ2-7; the D segment call TRBD1 is taken from the table without a DNA check. TRBV21-1 is a documented pseudogene. This CDR3 is built from 15 residues. The CDR3 region is CASSKAGGQGREQYF. As DNA, the CDR3 is TGTGCCAGCAGCAAAGCCGGGGGACAGGGGAGAGAGCAGTACTTC.

This clone was counted between two and nine times. The V gene is TRBV7-3, the J gene TRBJ1-2; maybe TRBD1 (6 bases). Trimming left V 5 bases short and J 3 bases short, with 13 bases between. The CDR3 extends over 14 amino acids. Germline V gene lookup returns CDR1 SGHTA and CDR2 FQGTGA. This CDR3 reads CASSPTGQDYGYTF. DNA of the CDR3: TGTGCCAGCAGCCCGACAGGTCAAGACTATGGCTACACCTTC.

J is TRBJ2-2 and V is TRBV7-2; 7 nucleotides align to TRBD2. Germline V gene sequence: CDR1 SGHTA, CDR2 FQGNSA. The ends lost 5 bases at V and 7 bases at J; junction bases unmatched: 10. This CDR3 is 15 amino acids long. CDR3 amino acids: CASSRTGRKDGELFF. In nucleotides, the CDR3 is TGTGCCAGCAGCCGTACCGGGAGGAAAGACGGGGAGCTGTTTTTT.

The J gene is TRBJ1-4, the V gene TRBV30, with D perhaps TRBD1 (5 bases). Germline V gene sequence: CDR1 GTSNPN, CDR2 SVGIG (reference sequence). This CDR3 contains 13 residues. Trimming shortened V by 7 bases and J by 4 bases, and 13 bases separated the two germline ends. CDR3 nucleotide sequence: TGTGCCTTAAACCGGGGCTATAATGAAAAACTGTTTTTT. Translated, it gives CALNRGYNEKLFF.

This clone was seen once. This chain connects TRBV7-3 to TRBJ2-2, with TRBD1 matching 8 bases. The CDR3 is made up of 13 amino acids. V was clipped by 5 bases and J by 5 bases; unmatched bases: 1. CDR1 is SGHTA, CDR2 FQGTGA, per germline. CDR3: CASSNRGTGELFF. Here the CDR3 DNA reads TGTGCCAGCAGCAACAGGGGGACCGGGGAGCTGTTTTTT.

This chain connects TRBV9 to TRBJ2-3, with D perhaps matching TRBD2 (5 bases). The CDR3 totals 16 residues. V dropped 2 bases and J dropped 4 bases, with 17 bases sitting between them. The germline CDR1 and CDR2 sequences are SGDLS and YYNGEE. The CDR3 DNA is TGTGCCAGCAGCGTGAGCTCGACTAAGGCTTCAGATACGCAGTATTTT. It yields the protein CASSVSSTKASDTQYF.

The V call is TRBV5-1, the J call TRBJ1-2; possibly TRBD1 for D (6 bases). V was pared by 6 bases and J by 5 bases, with 11 bases between. Germline V lookup: CDR1 SGHRS, CDR2 YFSETQ. CDR3 length equals 12 residues. The CDR3 DNA is TGCGCCAGCACGGACAGTGCGTATGGCTACACCTTC. It specifies CASTDSAYGYTF.

This clone was seen more than once but under ten times. The chain joins TRBV11-3 to TRBJ1-1; 7 nucleotides match TRBD1. V trimming: 5 bases; J trimming: 6 bases; junction bases outside the gene matches: 6. The CDR3 runs 13 residues. The V gene's germline CDR1 is SGHNT and CDR2 YENEEA. The chain's CDR3 is CASSDGTAAEAFF. The DNA of the CDR3 is TGTGCCAGCAGCGACGGGACAGCTGCTGAAGCTTTCTTT.

This clone was counted a single time. The V and J genes are TRBV9 and TRBJ2-5; 15 bases agree with TRBD2. The germline V gene encodes CDR1 SGDLS and CDR2 YYNGEE. The length of the CDR3 is 16 residues. The trim removed 4 bases at V and 3 bases at J, leaving 4 bases unmatched. CDR3 in DNA: TGTGCCAGCAGCCAGGGACTAGCGGGGGGAGAAGAGACCCAGTACTTC. Translation gives CASSQGLAGGEETQYF. The full variable domain, its missing parts supplied by reference TRBV9 and TRBJ2-5, is DSGVTQTPKHLITATGQRVTLRCSPRSGDLSVYWYQQSLDQGLQFLIQYYNGEERAKGNILERFSAQQFPDLHSELNLSSLELGDSALYFCASSQGLAGGEETQYFGPGTRLLVL.

The V and J genes are TRBV5-1 and TRBJ2-2, with D possibly TRBD2 on 5 matching bases. The CDR3 spans 14 residues. The germline CDR1 and CDR2 sequences are SGHRS and YFSETQ. The ends were cut back, 3 bases at V and 4 bases at J, with 10 bases in the middle. In nucleotides, the CDR3 is TGCGCCAGCAGCTGGGATCTAGCCACCGGGGAGCTGTTTTTT. The encoded protein is CASSWDLATGELFF.

This clone was detected only a few times. Written as DNA, the CDR3 is TGTGCCAGCAGTGTAGTACAGGGAGCTAACTATGGCTACACCTTC. Translation: CASSVVQGANYGYTF. The chain combines TRBV6-1 with TRBJ1-2; D possibly corresponds to TRBD1 (6 bases). V was clipped by 4 bases and J by 0 bases, with 12 bases between them. Germline CDR1 reads MNHNS; CDR2 reads SASEGT. This CDR3 contains 15 residues.

This clone was seen a single time. This chain joins TRBV5-1 and TRBJ2-3, with TRBD2 identical over 13 bases. The CDR3 length is 17 residues. The germline CDR1 and CDR2 sequences are SGHRS and YFSETQ. V shed 2 bases, J shed 0 bases, and the junction held 3 bases outside the gene matches. The CDR3 region is CASSLGTSGASTDTQYF. The CDR3 nucleotides are TGCGCCAGCAGCTTAGGGACTAGCGGGGCCAGCACAGATACGCAGTATTTT.

V usage is TRBV10-1 and J usage is TRBJ2-2; the D gene is possibly TRBD1 (7 bases). V was pared by 3 bases and J by 5 bases, with 10 bases between. In germline, CDR1 is WNHNN, CDR2 SYGVQD (reference sequence). The CDR3 contains 14 residues. The CDR3 reads CASSDRGVTGELFF. The CDR3 nucleotides read TGCGCCAGCAGTGACAGGGGGGTTACCGGGGAGCTGTTTTTT.

This chain joins TRBV15 and TRBJ2-3, with 10 bases matching TRBD2. The CDR3 totals 16 residues. V gave up 0 bases and J gave up 8 bases; unmatched junction bases: 8. The germline gives CDR1 LNHNV, CDR2 YYDKDF (reference sequence). CDR3 in DNA: TGTGCCACCAGCAGAGAGCGACTAGCGGGTTCGTCTACGCAGTATTTT. Its translation is CATSRERLAGSSTQYF. The whole variable domain, remainder taken from reference TRBV15 and TRBJ2-3, is DAMVIQNPRYQVTQFGKPVTLSCSQTLNHNVMYWYQQKSSQAPKLLFHYYDKDFNNEADTPDNFQSRRPNTSFCFLDIRSPGLGDTAMYLCATSRERLAGSSTQYFGPGTRLTVL.

The chain carries TRBV11-2 and TRBJ2-4; 8 bases align to TRBD2. CDR1 SGHAT and CDR2 FQNNGV come from the germline V gene. V shed 5 bases, J shed 7 bases, and the junction held 7 bases outside the gene matches. CDR3 length: 14 residues. CDR3 in DNA: TGTGCCAGCAGCGCTTTAGCGGGAAAGAACATTCAGTACTTC. The encoded protein is CASSALAGKNIQYF.

This rearrangement joins TRBV12-5 to TRBJ2-1; TRBD2 aligns across 11 bases. Germline V gene data show CDR1 as LGHNT and CDR2 as FRNRAP. This CDR3 has 13 residues. After removal of 2 bases from V and 15 bases from J, the junction contained 6 bases not matched to a gene. This chain's CDR3 is CASGLSSGRALFF. In nucleotides, the CDR3 is TGTGCTAGTGGTTTGAGTAGCGGGAGGGCCTTGTTCTTC.

V and J are TRBV6-5 and TRBJ1-1, with TRBD1 identical over 9 bases. This CDR3 contains 15 residues. Losses at the gene ends were 5 bases for V and 2 bases for J; bases not matched to a gene: 6. Germline assignment: CDR1 MNHEY and CDR2 SVGAGI. CDR3 sequence: CASSAYRGLNTEAFF. DNA of the CDR3: TGTGCCAGCAGTGCATACAGGGGGCTTAACACTGAAGCTTTCTTT.

J is TRBJ2-3 and V is TRBV6-5; D ambiguous. Per the germline V gene, CDR1 is MNHEY and CDR2 is SVGAGI. CDR3 length: 11 residues. Trimming shortened V by 10 bases and J by 0 bases, and 5 bases separated the two germline ends. The CDR3 nucleotides read TGTGCCACCGGGAGCACAGATACGCAGTATTTT. It yields the protein CATGSTDTQYF.

This clone was counted once. The rearrangement joins TRBV6-1 to TRBJ1-1; D not certain. This CDR3 has 14 residues. Germline V gene sequence: CDR1 MNHNS, CDR2 SASEGT. Trimming removed 7 bases from V and 10 bases from J, with 22 bases in between. CDR3 amino acids: CASTQDPPSMVAFF. The DNA of the CDR3 is TGTGCCAGCACTCAGGACCCACCCTCTATGGTAGCTTTCTTT.